These 11 T cell receptor beta chains were sequenced from one sample in a study of cytomegalovirus exposure and HLA in healthy donors. PCR involved 60 Vbeta and 13 Jbeta primers. Here immunoSEQ multiplex PCR was the method, and the copy in TCRdb shows in-frame clones only, minus some. The repertoire holds over 150,000 clones, with about 71% as singletons. The sample was PBMCs. The receptors derive from a woman aged 30 to 39 in good health and CMV-seronegative.

V and J are TRBV5-4 and TRBJ2-7, with D perhaps matching TRBD1 (5 bases). V lost 4 bases, J lost 0 bases, and 11 bases lay in between. Germline CDR1 SGHNT, CDR2 YYREEE (reference sequence). The CDR3 runs 14 residues. The CDR3 nucleotides read TGTGCCAGCAGCCCCAGGGCCAGCTCCTACGAGCAGTACTTC. It codes for CASSPRASSYEQYF.

V and J are TRBV6-5 and TRBJ2-7; 10 nucleotides line up with TRBD1. Per the germline V gene, CDR1 is MNHEY and CDR2 is SVGAGI. The CDR3 has 14 residues. Trimming removed 4 bases from V and 2 bases from J; junction bases left unmatched: 2. Here the CDR3 DNA reads TGTGCCAGCAGTTTGGGGACAGGGGCCTACGAGCAGTACTTC. Translating gives CASSLGTGAYEQYF.

The rearrangement uses TRBV4-2 and TRBJ1-2, with TRBD1 matching 10 bases. The V segment lost 0 bases and the J segment 8 bases; nucleotides outside the gene matches: 3. CDR1 is LGHNA, CDR2 YNFKEQ, per germline. The CDR3 contains 14 residues. Written as DNA, the CDR3 is TGTGCCAGCAGCCAAGACGGGACAGGGGCAGGCTACACCTTC. It is translated as CASSQDGTGAGYTF.

CDR3: CASSFSRSNEQFF. CDR3 coding DNA: TGTGCCAGCAGCTTCTCTAGGTCTAATGAGCAGTTCTTC. V is TRBV7-2 and J is TRBJ2-1; D uncertain. CDR1 and CDR2 from the germline V gene are SGHTA and FQGNSA. V was trimmed by 3 bases and J by 7 bases, leaving 10 bases between them. There are 13 residues in the CDR3.

This clone was seen more than once but under ten times. The chain has TRBV7-9 and TRBJ2-1; 13 positions match TRBD2. The germline V gene has CDR1 SEHNR and CDR2 FQNEAQ (reference sequence). Germline trimming cut 4 bases from V and 4 bases from J; bases unmatched to any gene: 1. The CDR3 runs 15 residues. This CDR3 reads CASSSGLAGYNEQFF. The CDR3 nucleotides read TGTGCCAGCAGCTCGGGACTAGCGGGATACAATGAGCAGTTCTTC.

The gene calls are TRBV28 and TRBJ1-2, with D unresolved. The CDR3 has 15 amino acids. V lost 6 bases, J lost 4 bases, and 18 bases lay in between. CDR1 is MDHEN and CDR2 is SYDVKM in the germline V gene. In nucleotides, the CDR3 is TGTGCCAGCAGGCGTATCCCTCGGACTAGCTATGGCTACACCTTC. This translates into CASRRIPRTSYGYTF.

This clone came up a few times. The DNA of the CDR3 is TGCAGCGTGAGGGAATACGAGCAGTACTTC. Translation gives CSVREYEQYF. V gene TRBV29-1 combines with J gene TRBJ2-7; TRBD2 is a possible D gene (5 bases). The V end was cut by 6 bases, the J end by 4 bases, with 7 bases between. Germline-derived CDR1 and CDR2 are SQVTM and ANQGSEA. This CDR3 spans 10 amino acids.

This chain joins TRBV6-5 and TRBJ2-5; the D gene is possibly TRBD1 (6 bases). Trimming left V 0 bases short and J 1 base short, with 9 bases between. The length of the CDR3 is 15 residues. CDR1 is MNHEY, CDR2 SVGAGI, per germline. CDR3: CASSYSGQPQETQYF. The CDR3 bases are TGTGCCAGCAGTTACTCGGGACAACCCCAAGAGACCCAGTACTTC.

V and J are TRBV27 and TRBJ2-7; TRBD1 aligns across 8 bases. This CDR3 spans 14 amino acids. V shed 5 bases, J shed 2 bases, and the junction held 5 bases outside the gene matches. CDR1 is MNHEY, CDR2 SMNVEV, per germline (reference sequence). The CDR3 here is CASSPGQVTYEQYF. The DNA for the CDR3 is TGTGCCAGCAGTCCGGGACAGGTAACCTACGAGCAGTACTTC.

As for this clone: Its ends do not fully match the called genes, so a read error is possible. The chain combines TRBV7-9 with TRBJ2-3, with D unresolved. The CDR3 sequence is 14 residues long. Germline values: CDR1 SEHNR, CDR2 FQNEAQ (reference sequence). This chain's CDR3 is CSSSLVTVADTQYF. CDR3 nucleotides: TGTTCCAGCAGCTTAGTAACTGTCGCAGATACGCAGTATTTT. Variable domain in full (rest from reference TRBV7-9 and TRBJ2-3): DTGVSQNPRHKITKRGQNVTFRCDPISEHNRLYWYRQTLGQGPEFLTYFQNEAQLEKSRLLSDRFSAERPKGSFSTLEIQRTEQGDSAMYLCSSSLVTVADTQYFGPGTRLTVL.

The V call is TRBV6-1, the J call TRBJ2-7; unclear D gene. The germline CDR1 and CDR2 sequences are MNHNS and SASEGT. The CDR3 loop spans 14 amino acids. V lost 2 bases, J lost 2 bases, and 10 bases lay in between. The CDR3 nucleotides read TGTGCCAGCAGTGAAACCAGCGAAGCCTACGAGCAGTACTTC. Residues: CASSETSEAYEQYF.